Below, 11 T cell receptor beta chains from the same sample are listed, as sequenced in a study of human T cells and chemical hapten exposure. TCRdb used MiXCR to reprocess the RACE reads, holding one entry per CDR3 protein. The sample includes 80,000 to 100,000 distinct CDR3 sequences, around 9.5% of them seen just once. This sample's time point: pre-sensitization, week 0. Treatment in this sample: therapeutic diphenylcyclopropenone sensitization with weekly scalp DPC. The sample here was whole blood, taken in connection with sensitization to the hapten diphenylcyclopropenone (DPC). These receptor sequences come from a middle-aged woman with alopecia areata. Some clones in this sample may be carry-over from other donors' samples.

In its sample, this clonotype was seen many times. This sequence joins TRBV19 and TRBJ1-2; TRBD1 aligns across 11 bases. The J segment lost 8 bases and the V segment lost 3 bases, leaving 8 bases of the junction unmatched. CDR1 and CDR2 (germline): LNHDA, SQIVND (reference sequence). The CDR3 runs 15 residues. CDR3 sequence reads: CASSIYGQGASGYTF. The CDR3 nucleotides read TGTGCCAGTAGTATCTATGGACAGGGGGCTTCAGGCTACACCTTC.

This clonotype was picked up many times. The chain recombines TRBV20-1 with TRBJ2-5; 10 bases are shared with TRBD2. Germline values: CDR1 DFQATT, CDR2 SNEGSKA (reference sequence). The V segment lost 5 bases and the J segment 5 bases; nucleotides outside the gene matches: 5. The CDR3 contains 13 residues. The CDR3 coding sequence is TGCAGTGCTCCCCTAGCGGGGGCGGAGACCCAGTACTTC. It specifies CSAPLAGAETQYF.

The J gene is TRBJ1-1, the V gene TRBV4-3; maybe TRBD1 (6 bases). The germline V gene has CDR1 LGHNA and CDR2 YSLEER. Deletions cut 4 bases from V and 0 bases from J, with 15 bases between. The CDR3 spans 16 residues. CDR3 bases: TGCGCCAGCAGCCCCGAGGGTGCAGGGGTGAACACTGAAGCTTTCTTT. Its protein is CASSPEGAGVNTEAFF.

This clonotype was seen at least ten times. The rearrangement joins TRBV7-9 to TRBJ2-1; D may correspond to TRBD1 or TRBD2 (6 bases each). Trimming left V 4 bases short and J 8 bases short, with 18 bases between. CDR1 is SEHNR and CDR2 is FQNEAQ in the germline V gene (reference sequence). CDR3 length: 15 amino acids. The CDR3 region has the DNA TGTGCCAGCAGCTCCGGGACTCATAAGGGGGATGAGCAGTTCTTC. Its protein product is CASSSGTHKGDEQFF.

The J gene is TRBJ2-7, the V gene TRBV28; D is ambiguous. Germline values: CDR1 MDHEN, CDR2 SYDVKM. Trimming left V 5 bases short and J 3 bases short, with 5 bases between. This CDR3 spans 11 amino acids. The CDR3 nucleotides read TGTGCCAGCAGTCCACTCTACGAGCAGTACTTC. As protein: CASSPLYEQYF.

The chain couples TRBV9 to TRBJ1-4, with D possibly TRBD1 on 6 matching bases. This CDR3 has 15 amino acids. CDR1 SGDLS and CDR2 YYNGEE come from the germline V gene. Between the trimmed V and J ends, which lost 3 bases and 2 bases, there was a span of 11 bases. CDR3 in DNA: TGTGCCAGCAGCGCACAGGGCTTCACTAATGAAAAACTGTTTTTT. Protein product: CASSAQGFTNEKLFF.

This clonotype was recorded many times. This sequence joins TRBV21-1 and TRBJ2-7; the table gives TRBD1 as D, unverified against the DNA. TRBV21-1 is flagged as a pseudogene. This CDR3 is built from 13 residues. In DNA, the CDR3 is TGTGCCAGCAGCACGGACAGGGGCCACGAGCAGTACTTC. Its translation is CASSTDRGHEQYF.

The rearrangement uses TRBV6-2 or TRBV6-3 and TRBJ2-7; tentatively, D is TRBD2 (6 bases). Trimming pared 0 bases from V and 6 bases from J, leaving 12 bases between. Looked up from germline, CDR1 is MNHEY and CDR2 is SVGEGT. The CDR3 totals 14 residues. The CDR3 DNA reads as TGTGCCAGCAGTTACTCGATTCGGCGGGGCGAGCAGTACTTC. This gives the protein CASSYSIRRGEQYF.

Many counts were recorded for this clonotype. This rearrangement joins TRBV6-5 to TRBJ1-1; D gene uncertain. There are 14 residues in the CDR3. Looked up from germline, CDR1 is MNHEY and CDR2 is SVGAGI. With 6 bases removed from V and 3 bases from J, the gap between germline ends came to 14 bases. The CDR3 nucleotides read TGTGCCAGCAGGCTCCGGGAGGGCGACACTGAAGCTTTCTTT. Translating it yields CASRLREGDTEAFF.

This clonotype was seen repeatedly, ten times or more. The chain links TRBV5-6 to TRBJ1-1; 8 positions agree with TRBD1. CDR3 length: 11 amino acids. The germline gives CDR1 SGHDT, CDR2 YYEEEE. V shed 3 bases and J 8 bases; nucleotides not matched to a gene: 0. The CDR3 DNA reads as TGTGCCAGCAGCTGGACAGGGGAAGCTTTCTTT. It encodes CASSWTGEAFF.

This clonotype showed up many times. This chain links TRBV7-8 with TRBJ2-3; D is undetermined. The CDR3 sequence is 14 residues long. Germline CDR1 and CDR2: SGHVS and FQNEAQ. V was clipped by 1 base and J by 2 bases, with 7 bases between them. In nucleotides, the CDR3 is TGTGCCAGCAGCTTAGGGCAGGTCACAGATACGCAGTATTTT. Protein sequence: CASSLGQVTDTQYF.